These 21 T cell receptor beta chains were all obtained from the same sample, sequenced in a study of blood T cells in healthy people across ages. Next came a second PCR, run for about 7 to 12 cycles, which used a sample-barcoded 5' primer along with a J-beta primer mix. MiXCR, applied by TCRdb to the 5' RACE reads, yields one record per CDR3 protein. The sample lists hundreds of thousands of distinct CDR3 sequences; 21% were seen once. The sample taken for sequencing was blood. The receptors come from a man in his sixties or seventies in good health.

The chain joins TRBV20-1 to TRBJ1-5; D remains unclear. CDR3 size: 14 residues. Trimming removed 3 bases from V and 2 bases from J, with 11 bases in between. CDR1 DFQATT and CDR2 SNEGSKA come from the germline V gene (reference sequence). In nucleotides, the CDR3 is TGCAGTGCTAGCCCCTCGGTCGGCAATCAGCCCCAGCATTTT. Translated: CSASPSVGNQPQHF.

The chain has TRBV6-1 and TRBJ1-6; D is unclear. The V gene's germline CDR1 is MNHNS and CDR2 SASEGT. The CDR3 runs to 14 residues. V gave up 6 bases and J gave up 7 bases, with 13 bases separating them. CDR3 DNA: TGTGCCAGCAGCCCTAGGTCGTTGAATTCACCCCTCCACTTT. As protein: CASSPRSLNSPLHF.

This clonotype was seen many times. J is TRBJ2-7 and V is TRBV7-9; 16 bases align to TRBD2. The DNA end favors TRBJ2-1, so the J call may be wrong. Germline V lookup: CDR1 SEHNR, CDR2 FQNEAQ (reference sequence). The CDR3 is 15 amino acids. The CDR3 here is CASSPGLAGGYEQFF. CDR3 bases: TGTGCCAGCAGCCCGGGACTAGCGGGGGGGTATGAGCAGTTCTTC.

The genes are TRBV6-2 or TRBV6-3 and TRBJ1-2, with unresolved D. Trimming shortened V by 0 bases and J by 6 bases, and 8 bases separated the two germline ends. CDR1 and CDR2 from the germline V gene are MNHEY and SVGEGT. The CDR3 contains 13 residues. The CDR3 DNA reads TGTGCCAGCAGTTACTCGAGATCCGATGGCTACACCTTC. It encodes CASSYSRSDGYTF.

The chain links TRBV7-8 to TRBJ2-7, with TRBD2 as a possible D gene (6 bases). This CDR3 is 14 amino acids long. Germline CDR1 SGHVS, CDR2 FQNEAQ. V shed 3 bases and J shed 6 bases, with 15 bases lying between them. In nucleotides, the CDR3 is TGTGCCAGCAGCTTTACTTCCGGGACTCGCGAGCAGTACTTC. Its translation: CASSFTSGTREQYF.

This clonotype has more than one count but fewer than ten. CDR3 nucleotide sequence: TGTGCCAGCAGTGAAGGGGGACAGCAAGAGACCCAGTACTTC. Translated, it gives CASSEGGQQETQYF. The genes are TRBV25-1 and TRBJ2-5, with 7 nucleotides matching TRBD1. The CDR3 consists of 14 residues. The germline gives CDR1 MGHDK, CDR2 SYGVNS. J was trimmed by 2 bases and V by 2 bases; bases with no gene match: 2.

The rearrangement uses TRBV5-4 and TRBJ2-2, with 9 positions matching TRBD2. This CDR3 has 15 amino acids. V was clipped by 5 bases and J by 4 bases; unmatched bases: 6. The germline V gene has CDR1 SGHNT and CDR2 YYREEE (reference sequence). CDR3 nucleotides: TGTGCCAGCAGTGAGCGGGAGGTTGCCACCGGGGAGCTGTTTTTT. Its protein is CASSEREVATGELFF. The complete variable domain, with remaining parts taken from reference TRBV5-4 and TRBJ2-2, reads ETGVTQSPTHLIKTRGQQVTLRCSSQSGHNTVSWYQQALGQGPQFIFQYYREEENGRGNFPPRFSGLQFPNYSSELNVNALELDDSALYLCASSEREVATGELFFGEGSRLTVL.

The table lists this clonotype with a few counts. The chain is built from TRBV12-3 or TRBV12-4 and TRBJ2-5; the D gene could be TRBD1 or TRBD2 (6 bases each). The end of the DNA fits TRBJ2-1 better, so the J call may be wrong. The CDR3 sequence is 18 residues long. CDR3 in DNA: TGTGCCAGCAGTTTGGCCCGGGGGAACAGGGCGACCTACAATGAGCAGTTCTTC. Translating gives CASSLARGNRATYNEQFF.

This clonotype showed up many times. The rearrangement uses TRBV6-1 and TRBJ1-4; D unclear. V dropped 4 bases and J dropped 0 bases, with 9 bases sitting between them. CDR3 length equals 15 residues. Germline V gene lookup returns CDR1 MNHNS and CDR2 SASEGT. The CDR3 coding sequence is TGTGCCAGCAGTGTATTGGGGACAACTAATGAAAAACTGTTTTTT. This encodes CASSVLGTTNEKLFF.

The chain has TRBV5-1 and TRBJ2-5; maybe TRBD2 (5 bases). The DNA end is a closer match to TRBJ2-1, so the J assignment may be wrong. The CDR3 totals 12 residues. Germline loops: CDR1 SGHRS, CDR2 YFSETQ. The CDR3 sequence is CASSLGLTEQFF. Written as DNA, the CDR3 is TGCGCCAGCAGCTTAGGACTCACGGAGCAGTTCTTC.

The V call is TRBV21-1, the J call TRBJ1-4. TRBV21-1 counts as a pseudogene. The CDR3 covers 15 residues. In nucleotides, the CDR3 is TGTGCCAGCAGCAACCGGGACTTTCCGGATGAAAAACTGTTTTTT. It translates to CASSNRDFPDEKLFF.

This clonotype has a count of ten or more. The rearrangement joins TRBV20-1 to TRBJ1-2; D is possibly TRBD1 (5 bases). The CDR3 covers 15 residues. The V end was cut by 3 bases, the J end by 2 bases, with 16 bases between. Germline CDR1 is DFQATT and CDR2 is SNEGSKA (reference sequence). This CDR3 reads CSASSPGRLNYGYTF. In nucleotides, the CDR3 is TGCAGTGCTAGTTCTCCGGGACGCTTGAACTATGGCTACACCTTC.

DNA for the CDR3: TGTGCCAGCAGTGTACTCAAAATGAACACTGAAGCTTTCTTT. This sequence encodes CASSVLKMNTEAFF. The chain links TRBV2 to TRBJ1-1; unclear D gene. V was cut by 4 bases and J by 0 bases, with 9 bases left in between. This CDR3 is built from 14 residues. Germline CDR1 is SNHLY and CDR2 is FYNNEI.

This clonotype has a handful of counts. The chain joins TRBV6-5 to TRBJ2-3; D may match TRBD1 or TRBD2 (5 bases each). CDR1 is MNHEY, CDR2 SVGAGI, per germline. Trimming took off 0 bases at V and 3 bases at J, with 10 bases between the two ends. The CDR3 is 15 residues long. For the CDR3, the DNA is TGTGCCAGCAGTTACTCGAGGGACGCTACAGATACGCAGTATTTT. Translation: CASSYSRDATDTQYF.

This clonotype appeared a few times. V and J are TRBV7-2 and TRBJ2-3; 8 nucleotides match TRBD2. The CDR3 covers 17 residues. Germline V gene data show CDR1 as SGHTA and CDR2 as FQGNSA. With 3 bases clipped from V and 4 bases from J, the junction kept 12 bases outside the gene matches. The CDR3 bases are TGTGCCAGCAGCTTTACTAGAAGCGGGAGAGGGTCAGATACGCAGTATTTT. Protein sequence: CASSFTRSGRGSDTQYF.

Ten or more counts support this clonotype. This chain connects TRBV2 to TRBJ2-1, with 10 positions matching TRBD2. V was clipped by 4 bases and J by 6 bases; unmatched bases: 3. There are 14 residues in the CDR3. Germline CDR1 is SNHLY and CDR2 is FYNNEI. CDR3 bases: TGTGCCAGCAGTGCACTAGCGGGACCCAATGAGCAGTTCTTC. As protein: CASSALAGPNEQFF.

This clonotype has a handful of counts. The gene calls are TRBV12-3 or TRBV12-4 and TRBJ1-3, with D perhaps matching TRBD1 (5 bases). The CDR3 sequence is 16 residues long. Trimming shortened V by 6 bases and J by 0 bases, and 15 bases separated the two germline ends. The CDR3 sequence: CASRPREISSGNTIYF. In DNA, the CDR3 is TGTGCCAGCAGACCCAGGGAGATTAGCTCTGGAAACACCATATATTTT.

V is TRBV6-2 or TRBV6-3 and J is TRBJ2-7, with 8 bases aligning to TRBD2. The CDR3 is 16 amino acids. Trimming removed 5 bases from V and 6 bases from J; junction bases left unmatched: 15. The germline V gene encodes CDR1 MNHEY and CDR2 SVGEGT. DNA of the CDR3: TGTGCCAGCAGTGCCCGACTACTAGCGGTAAGGATCGAGCAGTACTTC. This encodes CASSARLLAVRIEQYF.

The V and J genes are TRBV3-1 and TRBJ2-3, with TRBD2 identical over 9 bases. The CDR3 runs to 15 residues. Germline V CDR1 and CDR2: LGHDT, YNNKEL (reference sequence). V shed 6 bases, J shed 0 bases, and the junction held 4 bases outside the gene matches. CDR3 amino acids: CASRLAGGSTDTQYF. The CDR3 DNA follows: TGTGCCAGCAGACTAGCGGGCGGAAGCACAGATACGCAGTATTTT.

This clonotype was counted between two and nine times. This sequence joins TRBV15 and TRBJ2-5; the D gene is possibly TRBD1 (6 bases). Trimming pared 0 bases from V and 3 bases from J, leaving 8 bases between. Germline values: CDR1 LNHNV, CDR2 YYDKDF (reference sequence). The CDR3 is 14 amino acids. CDR3 in amino acids: CATSRDTGKETQYF. The CDR3 DNA reads TGTGCCACCAGCAGAGATACAGGGAAAGAGACCCAGTACTTC.

This sequence joins TRBV5-1 and TRBJ2-5, with TRBD1 identical over 10 bases. The J call may be in error: the DNA end matches TRBJ2-7 better. The CDR3 sequence is 15 residues long. Germline V CDR1 and CDR2: SGHRS, YFSETQ. The CDR3 DNA sequence: TGCGCCAGCAGCCTGGGACAGGGGCAAGCCTACGAGCAGTACTTC. Its protein is CASSLGQGQAYEQYF.